This TCR beta chain was captured by sequencing in a study of T cell responses to AZD1222 COVID-19 vaccine. For the study at large: The study pooled second doses at about 4 or about 12 weeks.

On this clone itself: What it binds is unknown.

The protocol was immunoSEQ multiplex PCR, while the TCRdb copy is restricted to in-frame clones and leaves out a portion. This sample yields about 180,000 clones, of which around nine tenths are seen a single time; 2.5% to 3% belongs to the top ten. The study, taken as a whole, reports: At 160-218 and 743-854, vaccine-associated CD4 TCRs were dominant, and they spanned spike. Scientists sampled the repertoires only once the peak T cell response had passed. There were mostly white British donors and more females than males, and clonal diversity was possibly underestimated.

This CDR3 contains 14 residues. Trimming left V 5 bases short and J 3 bases short, with 14 bases between. Germline V gives CDR1 SGHAT, CDR2 FQNNGV. The chain joins TRBV11-2 to TRBJ2-7, with TRBD1 as a possible D gene (5 bases). The clonotype comes from an adult in good health. Sequences were derived from peripheral blood, sampled on day 0 of AZD1222 vaccination. CDR3 sequence: CASSPGQLIYEQYF. For the CDR3, the DNA is TGTGCCAGCAGCCCCGGACAACTCATCTACGAGCAGTACTTC.